Listed below are T cell receptor beta chains from one sample, sequenced in a study of regulatory T cells in long-lasting Graves disease. TCRdb itself ran the multiplex PCR reads through MiXCR, one entry per CDR3 protein. The repertoire has hundreds of thousands of distinct CDR3 sequences, roughly 17% of them found once; the top ten carry about 11%. These same records also appear under a second study, on T cells in Graves' hyperthyroidism and ophthalmopathy.

The material sequenced was peripheral blood mononuclear cells (PBMCs), taken at new diagnosis, from a patient treated with antithyroid drugs. The receptors were sampled from a woman in her 30s with Graves disease. The conserved cysteine and the conserved F or W are not part of the CDR3 here. A D gene is named only where the DNA matches it firmly.

v_gene	d_gene	j_gene	CDR3aa
TRBV6-2/TRBV6-3	.	TRBJ2-5	ASSAGPPGETQY
TRBV18	.	TRBJ1-2	ASSRAEDGGYT
TRBV6-5	.	TRBJ2-1	ASSYSNPKPLSSYNEQF
TRBV20-1	.	TRBJ1-5	SARDLRGHTNSNQPQH
TRBV19	TRBD2	TRBJ2-3	ASSSGRAGNTQY
TRBV5-6	.	TRBJ1-1	ASSLFGDNTEAF
TRBV15	TRBD1	TRBJ2-1	ATSSRGTGAGNEQF
TRBV20-1	TRBD1	TRBJ2-7	SARARQGPMGNEQY
TRBV5-4	.	TRBJ2-2	ASSLSWGGSGELF
TRBV20-1	TRBD2	TRBJ2-7	SPMRIIAGVAYEQY
TRBV10-2	.	TRBJ2-3	ASSDRRLTTDTQY
TRBV12-3/TRBV12-4	.	TRBJ1-1	ASSFQDKSAEAF
TRBV6-2/TRBV6-3	.	TRBJ2-4	ASRGTGNIQY
TRBV25-1	.	TRBJ2-1	ASNPSNLNEQF
TRBV24-1	TRBD1	TRBJ2-5	ATSDRTGYSQETQY
TRBV20-1	TRBD1	TRBJ2-2	SGDRGNTGELF
TRBV2	.	TRBJ1-5	ASSEFKSNQPQH
TRBV6-2/TRBV6-3	.	TRBJ2-1	ASSYGPGSAQF
TRBV15	TRBD1	TRBJ2-7	ATSSLPGQYYEQY
TRBV10-3	.	TRBJ1-1	AIRGAGPTEAF
TRBV27	TRBD1	TRBJ1-5	ASSIQGPQQPQH
TRBV6-1	.	TRBJ2-1	ASSEGGGPYNEQF